These 22 T cell receptor beta chains were all obtained from the same sample, sequenced in a study of shared clonotypes between healthy human individuals (dated by TCRdb to 2018 to 2020). The library was built by means of the immunoSEQ multiplex PCR assay. TCRdb mirrors the immuneACCESS table, restricted to in-frame sequences. Some clones are absent from its copies; in checked studies, under half trace to an unresolved V gene, and the reason for the others is unknown. In this sample the table shows fewer than 650,000 clones, around 78% of which occur a single time. The top ten clonotypes cover approximately 12% of the sample. Input material: PBMCs. The receptors derive from a woman aged 40 to 50 in good health. Some clones in this sample may be carry-over from other donors' samples.

The chain employs TRBV7-6 and TRBJ1-1, with 7 bases lining up with TRBD1. The CDR3 covers 14 residues. Per the germline V gene, CDR1 is SGHVS and CDR2 is FNYEAQ. Trimming took 1 base from V and 7 from J; bases not matched to a gene: 6. The CDR3 DNA follows: TGTGCCAGCAGCTTAGAGAGGGGGCTGGGTGAAGCTTTCTTT. This sequence encodes CASSLERGLGEAFF.

This chain joins TRBV5-1 and TRBJ1-5; 7 nucleotides line up with TRBD1. The J segment lost 7 bases and the V segment lost 4 bases, leaving 5 bases of the junction unmatched. The CDR3 extends over 13 amino acids. In germline, CDR1 is SGHRS, CDR2 YFSETQ. CDR3 sequence: CASSAGTDQPQHF. The CDR3 DNA reads as TGCGCCAGCAGCGCCGGGACAGACCAGCCCCAGCATTTT.

Concerning this clone: This may stem from a read error, because a much larger clone lies one nucleotide away. This CDR3 is also generated by other DNA sequences in the sample. The chain uses TRBV5-6 and TRBJ2-6, with D unclear. This CDR3 has 15 residues. CDR1 is SGHDT and CDR2 is YYEEEE in the germline V gene. CDR3 region: CASSLGVSGANVLTF. The CDR3 nucleotides are TGCGCCAGCAGCTTGGGTGTCTCTGGGGCCAACGTCCTGACTTTC.

This chain connects TRBV28 to TRBJ1-2; D uncertain. V lost 2 bases and J 4 bases, leaving 11 bases between the germline ends. In germline, CDR1 is MDHEN, CDR2 SYDVKM. This CDR3 spans 14 amino acids. The CDR3 loop reads CASSLSFISYGYTF. CDR3 DNA sequence: TGTGCCAGCAGTTTAAGTTTCATTTCCTATGGCTACACCTTC.

V usage is TRBV4-1 and J usage is TRBJ2-1, with 8 bases aligning to TRBD2. The CDR3 consists of 16 residues. V lost 9 bases and J lost 7; bases outside the gene matches: 17. Germline CDR1 MGHRA, CDR2 YSYEKL. The DNA for the CDR3 is TGCGCCAGTGGGGGGACTAGTCTGGCCCGTCCTAATGAGCAGTTCTTC. Amino acids: CASGGTSLARPNEQFF.

The chain has TRBV29-1 and TRBJ2-5, with D possibly matching TRBD2 (6 bases). Germline V gene data show CDR1 as SQVTM and CDR2 as ANQGSEA. The CDR3 is 12 amino acids. V gave up 4 bases and J gave up 5 bases, with 11 bases separating them. This CDR3 is CSVGPGRETQYF. The CDR3 DNA reads as TGCAGCGTTGGACCGGGGAGGGAGACCCAGTACTTC.

The chain has TRBV9 and TRBJ2-5; TRBD2 agrees at 11 bases. Trimming removed 1 base from V and 5 bases from J; junction bases left unmatched: 7. This CDR3 comprises 16 residues. Germline V gene sequence: CDR1 SGDLS, CDR2 YYNGEE. The CDR3 DNA reads TGTGCCAGCAGCGTATCGAAACTAGCGGGAGATGAGACCCAGTACTTC. Amino acids: CASSVSKLAGDETQYF.

This chain uses TRBV7-9 with TRBJ2-7; 12 nucleotides align to TRBD1. V trimming: 5 bases; J trimming: 6 bases; junction bases outside the gene matches: 5. The CDR3 consists of 14 residues. The germline CDR1 and CDR2 sequences are SEHNR and FQNEAQ (reference sequence). CDR3 sequence: CASSQGQGAGEQYF. CDR3 nucleotide sequence: TGTGCCAGCAGCCAGGGACAGGGGGCAGGCGAGCAGTACTTC. Complete variable domain (other parts from reference TRBV7-9 and TRBJ2-7): DTGVSQNPRHKITKRGQNVTFRCDPISEHNRLYWYRQTLGQGPEFLTYFQNEAQLEKSRLLSDRFSAERPKGSFSTLEIQRTEQGDSAMYLCASSQGQGAGEQYFGPGTRLTVT.

The J gene is TRBJ1-4, the V gene TRBV19; D may be TRBD1 (6 bases). The germline V gene encodes CDR1 LNHDA and CDR2 SQIVND (reference sequence). This CDR3 is built from 15 residues. V was clipped by 5 bases and J by 3 bases, with 13 bases between them. The CDR3 DNA is TGTGCCAGTAGTTTGGGGGGCGCAGCTAATGAAAAACTGTTTTTT. Protein: CASSLGGAANEKLFF. Full variable domain (rest looked up from reference TRBV19 and TRBJ1-4): DGGITQSPKYLFRKEGQNVTLSCEQNLNHDAMYWYRQDPGQGLRLIYYSQIVNDFQKGDIAEGYSVSREKKESFPLTVTSAQKNPTAFYLCASSLGGAANEKLFFGSGTQLSVL.

The CDR3 DNA follows: TGTGCCAGCAGCTTAGTGTCGCAGGGCGGGACAGATACGCAGTATTTT. This translates into CASSLVSQGGTDTQYF. The V and J genes are TRBV7-2 and TRBJ2-3, with D possibly called TRBD1 or TRBD2 (5 bases each). V lost 1 base, J lost 3 bases, and 14 bases lay in between. Per the germline V gene, CDR1 is SGHTA and CDR2 is FQGNSA. CDR3 size: 16 residues.

This chain uses TRBV9 with TRBJ2-1, with a tentative D call TRBD1 (6 bases). The CDR3 contains 14 residues. Germline-derived CDR1 and CDR2 are SGDLS and YYNGEE. Trimming removed 3 bases from V and 5 bases from J, with 12 bases in between. The CDR3 DNA follows: TGTGCCAGCAGCGCCACCAGGGGAAACAATGAGCAGTTCTTC. Its protein is CASSATRGNNEQFF.

The CDR3, as DNA: TGTGCCAGCAGCCTAGCGGGAGACAACATTCAGTACTTC. Encoded protein: CASSLAGDNIQYF. The chain recombines TRBV4-2 with TRBJ2-4; TRBD2 agrees at 9 bases. The CDR3 totals 13 residues. Germline V lookup: CDR1 LGHNA, CDR2 YNFKEQ. Trimming at V came to 4 bases and at J to 7 bases, leaving 2 bases not matched to a gene.

The V gene is TRBV7-6, the J gene TRBJ2-5, with a possible D match to TRBD2 (5 bases). Trimming took off 6 bases at V and 6 bases at J, with 11 bases between the two ends. The CDR3 loop spans 12 amino acids. CDR1 and CDR2 (germline): SGHVS, FNYEAQ. CDR3 sequence: CASSSSGKTQYF. Written as DNA, the CDR3 is TGTGCCAGCAGTTCTTCCGGGAAGACCCAGTACTTC.

The genes are TRBV21-1 and TRBJ2-2; the table's TRBD1 call for D was not verified on the DNA. TRBV21-1 represents a pseudogene. This CDR3 comprises 13 residues. The CDR3 here is CAKGHSNTGELFF. The CDR3 nucleotides are TGTGCCAAAGGACATTCGAACACCGGGGAGCTGTTTTTT.

The rearrangement joins TRBV11-2 to TRBJ2-1; D is uncertain. Germline V gene data show CDR1 as SGHAT and CDR2 as FQNNGV. Trimming cost V 1 base and J 4 bases, with 8 bases left between them. CDR3 length: 14 amino acids. DNA for the CDR3: TGTGCCAGCAGCTTAGTGGTTCAGTACAATGAGCAGTTCTTC. It translates to CASSLVVQYNEQFF.

The gene calls are TRBV27 and TRBJ2-1; 8 bases fit TRBD2. This CDR3 is 16 amino acids long. The V gene end was trimmed by 5 bases and the J gene end by 2 bases; junction bases not matched to a gene: 8. Germline loops: CDR1 MNHEY, CDR2 SMNVEV (reference sequence). CDR3 sequence: CASSPRTSWAYNEQFF. The CDR3 nucleotides read TGTGCCAGCAGTCCAAGGACTAGCTGGGCCTACAATGAGCAGTTCTTC.

This clone was observed at least ten times. Other DNA sequences in this sample translate to the same CDR3. This sequence joins TRBV18 and TRBJ1-1, with D uncertain. The CDR3 has 13 amino acids. Germline CDR1 KGHSH, CDR2 LQKENI. Trimming took off 2 bases at V and 1 base at J, with 5 bases between the two ends. The CDR3 coding sequence is TGTGCCAGCTCACCAGGCAGGAACACTGAAGCTTTCTTT. As protein: CASSPGRNTEAFF. The full variable domain, rest sourced from reference TRBV18 and TRBJ1-1, is NAGVMQNPRHLVRRRGQEARLRCSPMKGHSHVYWYRQLPEEGLKFMVYLQKENIIDESGMPKERFSAEFPKEGPSILRIQQVVRGDSAAYFCASSPGRNTEAFFGQGTRLTVV.

This sequence joins TRBV6-5 and TRBJ2-1, with a tentative D call TRBD2 (5 bases). The V end lost 4 bases, the J end lost 15 bases, and 19 bases lay between the germline ends. CDR1 and CDR2 (germline): MNHEY, SVGAGI. CDR3 length: 13 amino acids. The CDR3 region has the DNA TGTGCCAGCAGTTCAACAAACGATCGGGAATGGTTCTTC. Amino acids: CASSSTNDREWFF.

Remarks on this clone: Given a far larger clone just one base away, this is likely a sequencing read error. The same CDR3 is also encoded by other DNA sequences in this sample. This rearrangement joins TRBV10-2 to TRBJ1-1; D not resolved. This CDR3 comprises 14 residues. In germline, CDR1 is WSHSY, CDR2 SAAADI. The germline V and J ends were trimmed by 4 bases and 0 bases, with 9 bases remaining between them. The CDR3 reads CASSVNYVNTEAFF. For the CDR3, the DNA is TGCGCCAGCAGTGTAAACTACGTGAACACTGAAGCTTTCTTT.

V usage is TRBV5-4 and J usage is TRBJ2-2; 7 nucleotides line up with TRBD1. Trimming cost V 4 bases and J 6 bases; bases outside gene matches: 15. Germline CDR1 is SGHNT and CDR2 is YYREEE (reference sequence). The CDR3 sequence is 17 residues long. The CDR3 sequence is CASSRDRVGVDAGELFF. DNA for the CDR3: TGTGCCAGCAGCCGCGACAGGGTTGGCGTTGACGCCGGGGAGCTGTTTTTT. The full variable domain, its missing parts supplied by reference TRBV5-4 and TRBJ2-2, is ETGVTQSPTHLIKTRGQQVTLRCSSQSGHNTVSWYQQALGQGPQFIFQYYREEENGRGNFPPRFSGLQFPNYSSELNVNALELDDSALYLCASSRDRVGVDAGELFFGEGSRLTVL.

This clone came up many times. The chain is built from TRBV6-5 and TRBJ1-1; tentative D call: TRBD1 (5 bases). V was pared by 0 bases and J by 6 bases, with 14 bases between. The CDR3 extends over 15 amino acids. In germline, CDR1 is MNHEY, CDR2 SVGAGI. CDR3 sequence (DNA): TGTGCCAGCAGTTACTCAACGGGGCGTGTCTCTGAAGCTTTCTTT. It translates to CASSYSTGRVSEAFF.

The genes are TRBV27 and TRBJ1-3; 7 bases align to TRBD1. The J segment lost 8 bases and the V segment lost 2 bases, leaving 3 bases of the junction unmatched. The CDR3 sequence is 13 residues long. From germline, CDR1 is MNHEY and CDR2 SMNVEV (reference sequence). CDR3 loop: CASSLAGGDTIYF. CDR3 nucleotides: TGTGCCAGCAGTTTAGCAGGGGGGGACACCATATATTTT.